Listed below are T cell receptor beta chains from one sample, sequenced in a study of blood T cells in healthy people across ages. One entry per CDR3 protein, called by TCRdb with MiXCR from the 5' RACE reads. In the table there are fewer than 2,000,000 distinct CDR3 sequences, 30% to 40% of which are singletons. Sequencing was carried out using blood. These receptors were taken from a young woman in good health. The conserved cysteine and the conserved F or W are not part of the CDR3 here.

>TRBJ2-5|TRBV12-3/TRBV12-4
ASSLNTPSREQY
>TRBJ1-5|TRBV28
ASSLFAGGNQPQH
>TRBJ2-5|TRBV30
AWSAKETQY
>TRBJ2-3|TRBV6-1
ASSDRGRDTQY
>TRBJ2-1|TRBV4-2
ASSRPGLAGGASYNEQF
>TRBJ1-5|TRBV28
ASSSPGAGDQPQH
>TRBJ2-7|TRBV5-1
ASSFEGHHYEQY
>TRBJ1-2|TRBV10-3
AISETTGDGGYT
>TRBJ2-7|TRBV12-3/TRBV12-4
ASSLRQDSYEQY
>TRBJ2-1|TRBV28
ASSPISRAVEQF
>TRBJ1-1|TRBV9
ASSVDGRSGSMASGHTEAF
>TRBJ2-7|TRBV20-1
SARPGRGLWEQY
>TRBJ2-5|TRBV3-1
ASSLTGEPKETQY
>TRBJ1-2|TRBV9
ASSLPTGGGYT
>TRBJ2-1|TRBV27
ASSPGTGVSNEQF
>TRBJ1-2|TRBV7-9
ASSLVNFYGYT
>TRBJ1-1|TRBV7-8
ASTQPGGGPGAF
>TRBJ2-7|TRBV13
ASSSAGYRSEQY
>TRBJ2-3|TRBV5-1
ASSLEGPSTDTQY
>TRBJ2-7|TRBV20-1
SALRGDEQY
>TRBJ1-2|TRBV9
ASRDPTGLYGYT
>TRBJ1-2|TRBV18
ASSPLKRGETGHGYT
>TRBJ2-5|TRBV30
AWSVGAGSAETQY
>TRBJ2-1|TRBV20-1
SASGTGGNNKQF
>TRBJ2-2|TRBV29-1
SVQGGGNTGELF